The 18 T cell receptor beta chains reported below all come from one sample, sequenced in a study of Ad26.COV2.S vaccination and SARS-CoV-2 variants. Libraries were prepared by immunoSEQ multiplex PCR; TCRdb keeps only in-frame clonotypes and omits some of them. Of approximately 420,000 clones in the sample, more than 75% were seen once. Treatment described: around 19 received Ad26.COV2.S at low or high dose, single or two shots; a few received placebo; per-sample allocation not given. Each sample was drawn 63 days after the first injection (of vaccine or placebo). The sequenced sample was peripheral blood, obtained in a trial of Ad26.COV2.S vaccine versus placebo. The receptor source for this set is a person aged 18-65 years who received the Ad26.COV2.S COVID-19 vaccine or a placebo.

The chain combines TRBV27 with TRBJ1-1; D unresolved. This CDR3 contains 14 residues. Germline CDR1 reads MNHEY; CDR2 reads SMNVEV (reference sequence). V was trimmed by 8 bases and J by 4 bases, leaving 17 bases between them. The CDR3 DNA reads TGTGCCAGCGCACCGAGGAGGGTTCCCACTGAAGCTTTCTTT. This sequence encodes CASAPRRVPTEAFF.

The chain recombines TRBV2 with TRBJ2-7; 8 bases are a match to TRBD1. CDR3 size: 17 residues. With V trimmed by 8 bases and J by 7 bases, 22 bases remained unmatched. Germline assignment: CDR1 SNHLY and CDR2 FYNNEI. CDR3: CASEGDRGPPFSREQYF. The CDR3 nucleotides are TGTGCCAGCGAGGGAGACAGGGGCCCTCCCTTTTCGCGGGAGCAGTACTTC.

V and J are TRBV25-1 and TRBJ2-6; 7 nucleotides match TRBD1. Germline V gene lookup returns CDR1 MGHDK and CDR2 SYGVNS. The CDR3 consists of 16 residues. The V and J ends lost 3 bases and 0 bases, in that order; junction bases with no gene match: 2. CDR3 protein: CASSEGTASGANVLTF. Written as DNA, the CDR3 is TGTGCCAGCAGTGAGGGGACAGCCTCTGGGGCCAACGTCCTGACTTTC.

This clone was observed a single time. V gene TRBV4-3 combines with J gene TRBJ1-1, with D maybe TRBD1 (5 bases). There are 15 residues in the CDR3. CDR1 and CDR2 from the germline V gene are LGHNA and YSLEER. Between the trimmed V and J ends, which lost 7 bases and 6 bases, there was a span of 21 bases. CDR3 coding DNA: TGCGCCAGCAAGGCAGGGTCTCTCTCCGGCGCTGAAGCTTTCTTT. This codes for CASKAGSLSGAEAFF.

V gene TRBV10-1 combines with J gene TRBJ2-1, with 9 bases fitting TRBD1. The CDR3 runs 13 residues. Germline V gives CDR1 WNHNN, CDR2 SYGVQD (reference sequence). V lost 7 bases and J lost 12; bases outside the gene matches: 10. The CDR3 reads CASTQGTGMVQFF. The CDR3 DNA reads as TGCGCCAGCACCCAAGGGACAGGGATGGTGCAGTTCTTC.

The CDR3 nucleotides read TGTGCCAGCAGCCCTGAGCTCGCTAAAATGCGCACAGATACGCAGTATTTT. Translating it yields CASSPELAKMRTDTQYF. The chain has TRBV7-9 and TRBJ2-3, with D uncertain. Between the trimmed V and J ends, which lost 5 bases and 1 base, there was a span of 19 bases. Germline values: CDR1 SEHNR, CDR2 FQNEAQ (reference sequence). The CDR3 totals 17 residues.

This chain connects TRBV5-8 to TRBJ2-7; D unclear. Germline CDR1 SGHTS, CDR2 YDEGEE. V lost 0 bases to trimming and J lost 4 bases, with 8 bases between them. CDR3 length equals 13 residues. CDR3 amino acids: CASSLVIGYEQYF. As DNA, the CDR3 is TGTGCCAGCAGCTTGGTCATAGGTTACGAGCAGTACTTC.

This sequence joins TRBV5-6 and TRBJ1-1, with D unclear. CDR3 length equals 13 residues. Germline CDR1 reads SGHDT; CDR2 reads YYEEEE. V gave up 0 bases and J gave up 5 bases, with 8 bases separating them. This CDR3 reads CASSLGKRTEAFF. In nucleotides, the CDR3 is TGTGCCAGCAGCTTGGGGAAACGTACTGAAGCTTTCTTT.

This sequence joins TRBV29-1 and TRBJ1-2; D uncertain. The ends were cut back, 0 bases at V and 4 bases at J, with 6 bases in the middle. CDR3 length: 12 amino acids. Germline V gene lookup returns CDR1 SQVTM and CDR2 ANQGSEA. The CDR3 protein is CSVEEGRYGYTF. The CDR3 DNA sequence: TGCAGCGTTGAAGAAGGGCGCTATGGCTACACCTTC.

The chain joins TRBV11-2 to TRBJ1-3; D is undetermined. Germline-derived CDR1 and CDR2 are SGHAT and FQNNGV. The ends were cut back, 5 bases at V and 4 bases at J, with 9 bases in the middle. CDR3 length equals 13 residues. The CDR3 protein is CASSVGSGNTIYF. The CDR3 DNA is TGTGCCAGCAGCGTCGGGTCGGGAAACACCATATATTTT.

J is TRBJ2-3 and V is TRBV27; tentative D call: TRBD1 (5 bases). This CDR3 has 17 residues. Between the trimmed V and J ends, which lost 6 bases and 4 bases, there was a span of 23 bases. Looked up from germline, CDR1 is MNHEY and CDR2 is SMNVEV (reference sequence). Written as DNA, the CDR3 is TGTGCCAGCAGCCGATACAGTGGGGCATTGACCCCAGATACGCAGTATTTT. Amino acids: CASSRYSGALTPDTQYF.

The chain carries TRBV7-9 and TRBJ2-3, with D perhaps assigned TRBD1 or TRBD2 (6 bases each). V was clipped by 2 bases and J by 3 bases, with 15 bases between them. The CDR3 is made up of 16 amino acids. The germline gives CDR1 SEHNR, CDR2 FQNEAQ (reference sequence). The CDR3 DNA sequence: TGTGCCAGCAGCTTATACCGGGGGCAGGGAACAGATACGCAGTATTTT. This gives the protein CASSLYRGQGTDTQYF.

The chain is built from TRBV7-9 and TRBJ2-6; D may be TRBD2 (5 bases). Germline lookup yields CDR1 SEHNR and CDR2 FQNEAQ (reference sequence). CDR3 length equals 17 residues. With 3 bases removed from V and 3 bases from J, the gap between germline ends came to 15 bases. Here the CDR3 DNA reads TGTGCCAGCAGCTTCGACCGGGGTCGTCATGGGGCCAACGTCCTGACTTTC. Its protein product is CASSFDRGRHGANVLTF.

The chain uses TRBV30 and TRBJ2-1; TRBD1 agrees at 9 bases. This CDR3 is built from 14 residues. V was clipped by 5 bases and J by 9 bases; unmatched bases: 11. In germline, CDR1 is GTSNPN, CDR2 SVGIG (reference sequence). CDR3 in amino acids: CAWAGTGPLAEQFF. DNA for the CDR3: TGTGCCTGGGCCGGGACAGGGCCCCTTGCTGAGCAGTTCTTC.

Remarks on this clone: In the same sample, other DNA sequences code for this CDR3. V usage is TRBV4-1 and J usage is TRBJ2-5; D is ambiguous. CDR3 size: 12 residues. Per germline, CDR1 MGHRA and CDR2 YSYEKL. Trimming cost V 0 bases and J 4 bases, with 3 bases left between them. The DNA of the CDR3 is TGCGCCAGCAGCCAAGATAGAGAGACCCAGTACTTC. Its translation is CASSQDRETQYF.

The chain has TRBV27 and TRBJ2-5; 8 bases line up with TRBD1. From germline, CDR1 is MNHEY and CDR2 SMNVEV (reference sequence). This CDR3 spans 14 amino acids. The ends lost 5 bases at V and 2 bases at J; junction bases unmatched: 4. In nucleotides, the CDR3 is TGTGCCAGCAGTCCCCGACAGGGGCAAGAGACCCAGTACTTC. Protein product: CASSPRQGQETQYF.

J is TRBJ1-1 and V is TRBV30; D is undetermined. This CDR3 comprises 13 residues. Between the trimmed V and J ends, which lost 0 bases and 0 bases, there was a span of 5 bases. Germline V CDR1 and CDR2: GTSNPN, SVGIG (reference sequence). The CDR3 coding sequence is TGTGCCTGGAGTGTCTTCATGAACACTGAAGCTTTCTTT. Its translation: CAWSVFMNTEAFF.

The chain joins TRBV5-5 to TRBJ2-5, with 8 bases matching TRBD1. Trimming took 7 bases from V and 1 from J; bases not matched to a gene: 3. Germline CDR1 is SGHKS and CDR2 is YYEKEE (reference sequence). This CDR3 has 13 amino acids. The DNA for the CDR3 is TGTGCCAGCGGTGGACAGGGCCAAGAGACCCAGTACTTC. It yields the protein CASGGQGQETQYF.